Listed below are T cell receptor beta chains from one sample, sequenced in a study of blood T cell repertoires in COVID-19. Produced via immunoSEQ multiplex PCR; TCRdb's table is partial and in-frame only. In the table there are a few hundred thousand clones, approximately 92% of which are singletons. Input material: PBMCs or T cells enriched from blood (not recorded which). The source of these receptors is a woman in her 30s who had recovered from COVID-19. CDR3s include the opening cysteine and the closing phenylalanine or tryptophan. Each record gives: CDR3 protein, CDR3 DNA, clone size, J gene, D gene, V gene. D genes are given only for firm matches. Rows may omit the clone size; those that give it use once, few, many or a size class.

CASSPGGFNQPQHF,TGTGCCAGCAGCCCTGGCGGTTTCAATCAGCCCCAGCATTTT,-,TRBJ1-5,-,TRBV25-1
CASSYSRLVGNEQFF,TGTGCCAGCAGTTACTCGAGGCTAGTGGGCAATGAGCAGTTCTTC,-,TRBJ2-1,-,TRBV6-6
CASSESGRPPLHF,TGTGCCAGCAGCGAGTCAGGGAGGCCGCCCCTCCACTTT,-,TRBJ1-6,-,TRBV9
CASSPGTGNYGYTF,TGTGCCAGTAGCCCCGGGACAGGGAACTATGGCTACACCTTC,-,TRBJ1-2,TRBD1,TRBV19
CASSLDPGIETEAFF,TGCGCCAGCAGCTTGGACCCCGGGATTGAGACTGAAGCTTTCTTT,-,TRBJ1-1,-,TRBV5-1
CASSRGQGTTEAFF,TGCGCCAGCAGCCGTGGACAGGGTACCACTGAAGCTTTCTTT,once,TRBJ1-1,TRBD1,TRBV4-3
CASRTGTSGSRELFF,TGTGCCAGCAGGACCGGGACTAGCGGGAGCCGGGAGCTGTTTTTT,-,TRBJ2-2,TRBD2,TRBV2
CASSLVGGLNTEAFF,TGTGCCAGCAGCTTAGTGGGAGGGTTGAACACTGAAGCTTTCTTT,-,TRBJ1-1,-,TRBV11-1
CASTERTEGVDEQFF,TGTGCCAGCACCGAGCGGACAGAAGGGGTTGATGAGCAGTTCTTC,-,TRBJ2-1,-,TRBV27
CASSSSTALTYEQYF,TGTGCCAGCAGCTCTTCGACAGCCCTCACCTACGAGCAGTACTTC,-,TRBJ2-7,-,TRBV7-2
CASSIQGSGTEAFF,TGTGCCAGTAGTATCCAGGGATCGGGCACTGAAGCTTTCTTT,-,TRBJ1-1,-,TRBV19
CASSRGEYEQYF,TGTGCCAGCAGCCGCGGAGAGTACGAGCAGTACTTC,-,TRBJ2-7,-,TRBV3-1/TRBV3-2
CASSHPPGLGSYEQYF,TGCGCCAGCAGCCACCCCCCGGGGTTGGGAAGCTACGAGCAGTACTTC,-,TRBJ2-7,-,TRBV4-1
CASSSGTSGDNTQYF,TGTGCCAGCAGTTCAGGGACTAGCGGAGATAATACGCAGTATTTT,-,TRBJ2-3,TRBD2,TRBV6-2/TRBV6-3
CASSKATGVDWPLHF,TGTGCCAGCAGCAAGGCGACAGGGGTAGATTGGCCCCTCCACTTT,-,TRBJ1-6,-,TRBV21-1
CASSYGRQGDEQYF,TGTGCCAGCAGTTACGGTCGTCAGGGGGACGAGCAGTACTTC,few,TRBJ2-7,TRBD1,TRBV6-5
CASNYRRLSSGNTIYF,TGTGCCAGCAACTACAGGCGGTTAAGCTCTGGAAACACCATATATTTT,-,TRBJ1-3,-,TRBV28
CSGQRTETSTDTQYF,TGCAGCGGACAAAGGACAGAAACTAGCACAGATACGCAGTATTTT,-,TRBJ2-3,-,TRBV29-1
CASVDRSIGNTEAFF,TGTGCCAGCGTTGACAGAAGTATTGGGAACACTGAAGCTTTCTTT,-,TRBJ1-1,-,TRBV5-4
CATSSSHRGRSSFTGELFF,TGTGCCACCAGCAGTTCCCACAGGGGCCGATCATCCTTCACCGGGGAGCTGTTTTTT,once,TRBJ2-2,TRBD1,TRBV15
CASSLRTPFEQYF,TGTGCCAGCAGTTTAAGGACACCCTTCGAGCAGTACTTC,-,TRBJ2-7,-,TRBV28
CASSFGGAGETQYF,TGCGCCAGCAGCTTTGGGGGAGCGGGAGAGACCCAGTACTTC,-,TRBJ2-5,-,TRBV5-1
CAWGDTYNEQFF,TGTGCCTGGGGAGACACCTACAATGAGCAGTTCTTC,once,TRBJ2-1,-,TRBV30
CASRQGAAPLHF,TGTGCCAGCAGACAGGGCGCGGCACCCCTCCACTTT,-,TRBJ1-6,-,TRBV12-3/TRBV12-4
CASSFRANTEAFF,TGTGCCAGCAGTTTCAGGGCGAACACTGAAGCTTTCTTT,-,TRBJ1-1,-,TRBV6-2/TRBV6-3
CASSPHRATNEKLFF,TGTGCCAGCAGCCCCCACAGGGCAACTAATGAAAAACTGTTTTTT,-,TRBJ1-4,-,TRBV7-2
CAWSVRETQYF,TGTGCCTGGAGTGTGAGAGAGACCCAGTACTTC,-,TRBJ2-5,-,TRBV30
CASSLEDGGANEQFF,TGTGCCAGCAGCCTAGAAGACGGGGGGGCCAATGAGCAGTTCTTC,-,TRBJ2-1,TRBD2,TRBV9
CASSLGPGLEEETQYF,TGTGCCAGCAGCTTAGGACCTGGACTAGAAGAAGAGACCCAGTACTTC,-,TRBJ2-5,TRBD2,TRBV11-2
CATSAPGQGRNEQFF,TGTGCCACCAGTGCCCCGGGACAGGGGAGAAACGAGCAGTTCTTC,-,TRBJ2-1,TRBD1,TRBV24-1
CASSLVGTSVSSGANVLTF,TGCGCCAGCAGCCTGGTAGGGACTAGCGTAAGCTCTGGGGCCAACGTCCTGACTTTC,once,TRBJ2-6,TRBD2,TRBV5-1
CASSVGTANTEAFF,TGTGCCAGCTCAGTGGGGACAGCTAACACTGAAGCTTTCTTT,-,TRBJ1-1,TRBD1,TRBV18
CASSLGSWGQKSTGELFF,TGTGCCAGCAGCTTAGGATCGTGGGGGCAGAAAAGCACCGGGGAGCTGTTTTTT,-,TRBJ2-2,-,TRBV11-3
CASSYPYGMEQYF,TGTGCCAGCAGTTACCCTTACGGGATGGAGCAGTACTTC,-,TRBJ2-7,-,TRBV6-5
CASSLDLGQGTNTEAFF,TGCGCCAGCAGCTTGGACCTGGGACAGGGTACGAACACTGAAGCTTTCTTT,-,TRBJ1-1,TRBD1,TRBV5-1
CASSKVDSKNEKLFF,TGTGCCAGCAGCAAAGTAGACAGTAAGAATGAAAAACTGTTTTTT,-,TRBJ1-4,-,TRBV21-1
CSVEIWGDTSGRALYNEQFF,TGCAGCGTTGAAATTTGGGGGGATACGAGCGGGAGGGCCCTCTACAATGAGCAGTTCTTC,-,TRBJ2-1,TRBD2,TRBV29-1
CASSTRVGGENIQYF,TGTGCCAGCAGCACCCGGGTTGGGGGGGAAAACATTCAGTACTTC,-,TRBJ2-4,TRBD2,TRBV4-2
CASSRGRDSAYEQYF,TGTGCCAGCAGCCGCGGGAGAGACAGTGCCTACGAGCAGTACTTC,-,TRBJ2-7,TRBD2,TRBV11-3
CASSLARQGNEKLFF,TGCGCCAGCAGCTTGGCAAGACAGGGGAATGAAAAACTGTTTTTT,-,TRBJ1-4,TRBD1,TRBV5-1
CASSGRNTEAFF,TGCGCCAGCAGTGGGCGGAACACTGAAGCTTTCTTT,-,TRBJ1-1,-,TRBV4-1